Each of the 28 T cell receptor beta chains below was sequenced from the same sample in a study of beta chain features in type 1 diabetes. The authors reverse transcribed all of the isolated RNA, so sequencing captured expressed TCRB transcripts. The repertoire was sequenced with immunoSEQ multiplex PCR; TCRdb's copy has only in-frame clones and lacks some. The table lists 90,000 to 110,000 clones, roughly 43% of them singletons, with roughly 0.064% in the top ten. Specimen: stem cell memory CD4+ T cells from blood. These receptors all stem from a woman between 18 and 29 years old in good health.

The chain combines TRBV7-2 with TRBJ1-5; perhaps TRBD1 as D (6 bases). The CDR3 extends over 16 amino acids. The ends were cut back, 5 bases at V and 8 bases at J, with 22 bases in the middle. The germline gives CDR1 SGHTA, CDR2 FQGNSA. Here the CDR3 reads CASSRGGGVAWEPQHF. The CDR3, as DNA: TGTGCCAGCAGCAGGGGAGGGGGGGTAGCTTGGGAGCCCCAGCATTTT.

The rearrangement joins TRBV28 to TRBJ1-5, with 10 nucleotides matching TRBD1. CDR3 length equals 15 residues. The ends lost 5 bases at V and 5 bases at J; junction bases unmatched: 6. In germline, CDR1 is MDHEN, CDR2 SYDVKM. The CDR3 DNA reads TGTGCCAGCAGTCCCCCGGGGACAGGGGATCAGCCCCAGCATTTT. Amino acid sequence: CASSPPGTGDQPQHF.

The rearrangement joins TRBV5-1 to TRBJ2-2, with D possibly matching TRBD2 (7 bases). There are 14 residues in the CDR3. Trimming left V 6 bases short and J 6 bases short, with 15 bases between. Germline V gene sequence: CDR1 SGHRS, CDR2 YFSETQ. The CDR3 sequence: CASTEGGLPGELFF. DNA for the CDR3: TGCGCCAGCACCGAGGGGGGGCTACCCGGGGAGCTGTTTTTT.

This chain connects TRBV30 to TRBJ1-1; D may be TRBD1 (5 bases). V lost 4 bases and J 11 bases, leaving 17 bases between the germline ends. Germline V gene lookup returns CDR1 GTSNPN and CDR2 SVGIG (reference sequence). There are 12 residues in the CDR3. This chain's CDR3 is CAWNPSRVGAFF. The CDR3 coding sequence is TGTGCCTGGAACCCCTCCAGGGTGGGCGCTTTCTTT.

The V gene is TRBV5-1, the J gene TRBJ2-7, with TRBD2 identical over 8 bases. V lost 4 bases, J lost 3 bases, and 3 bases stayed unmatched. The CDR3 runs 13 residues. Germline CDR1 SGHRS, CDR2 YFSETQ. CDR3 sequence: CASSRGTSYEQYF. CDR3 in DNA: TGCGCCAGCAGCCGCGGGACTAGCTACGAGCAGTACTTC.

The V gene is TRBV5-1, the J gene TRBJ1-1; a possible D gene is TRBD1 (6 bases). The germline V gene has CDR1 SGHRS and CDR2 YFSETQ. The CDR3 totals 13 residues. The V end was cut by 2 bases, the J end by 6 bases, with 11 bases between. CDR3 coding DNA: TGCGCCAGCAGCTTAACAGGGTTGGCTGAAGCTTTCTTT. Translation: CASSLTGLAEAFF.

The CDR3 reads CAWRDRGKYGYTF. The CDR3 DNA follows: TGTGCCTGGAGGGACAGGGGGAAGTATGGCTACACCTTC. The chain uses TRBV30 and TRBJ1-2; 10 bases are a match to TRBD1. The CDR3 contains 13 residues. Germline V CDR1 and CDR2: GTSNPN, SVGIG (reference sequence). The V and J ends lost 3 bases and 5 bases, in that order; junction bases with no gene match: 3.

The chain combines TRBV28 with TRBJ1-3; D unresolved. Germline V lookup: CDR1 MDHEN, CDR2 SYDVKM. V was shortened by 4 bases and J by 7 bases, with 11 bases between the two germline ends. CDR3 size: 13 residues. The CDR3 region is CASSSGPGNTIYF. The CDR3 region has the DNA TGTGCCAGCAGTTCGGGTCCCGGCAACACCATATATTTT. Variable domain in full (rest from reference TRBV28 and TRBJ1-3): DVKVTQSSRYLVKRTGEKVFLECVQDMDHENMFWYRQDPGLGLRLIYFSYDVKMKEKGDIPEGYSVSREKKERFSLILESASTNQTSMYLCASSSGPGNTIYFGEGSWLTVV.

This chain connects TRBV5-1 to TRBJ2-7, with 7 positions matching TRBD1. Germline values: CDR1 SGHRS, CDR2 YFSETQ. V shed 5 bases, J shed 4 bases, and the junction held 12 bases outside the gene matches. The CDR3 has 15 residues. CDR3 DNA sequence: TGCGCCAGCAGGCCGGGACAGACAGGTCGGTACGAGCAGTACTTC. As protein: CASRPGQTGRYEQYF.

Only a few counts were recorded for this clone. This chain connects TRBV12-5 to TRBJ2-1, with 8 nucleotides matching TRBD1. J gave up 6 bases and V 5 bases, and 12 bases lay outside the gene matches. CDR3 size: 16 residues. Per germline, CDR1 LGHNT and CDR2 FRNRAP. DNA of the CDR3: TGTGCTAGTGGTCTACAGGGGGTCGGGATGGGCAATGAGCAGTTCTTC. Protein product: CASGLQGVGMGNEQFF.

The chain is built from TRBV7-2 and TRBJ1-3; unclear D gene. Deletions cut 3 bases from V and 4 bases from J, with 7 bases between. The CDR3 is 13 amino acids. In germline, CDR1 is SGHTA, CDR2 FQGNSA. CDR3 DNA sequence: TGTGCCAGCAGCTTGGCAGTAGGAAACACCATATATTTT. This translates into CASSLAVGNTIYF.

The chain is built from TRBV5-1 and TRBJ2-7, with TRBD1 matching 8 bases. With 4 bases clipped from V and 3 bases from J, the junction kept 6 bases outside the gene matches. This CDR3 has 14 residues. CDR1 SGHRS and CDR2 YFSETQ come from the germline V gene. CDR3 nucleotide sequence: TGCGCCAGCAGCATACGGGGACAGGACTACGAGCAGTACTTC. Translation: CASSIRGQDYEQYF.

The chain links TRBV28 to TRBJ2-5, with TRBD1 identical over 7 bases. Per germline, CDR1 MDHEN and CDR2 SYDVKM. The junction had 4 bases not matched to a gene; V was cut back by 4 bases and J by 2 bases. This CDR3 has 14 residues. The CDR3 is CASSSPGQQETQYF. CDR3 DNA sequence: TGTGCCAGCAGTTCACCGGGACAGCAAGAGACCCAGTACTTC.

The chain links TRBV7-2 to TRBJ2-7; 12 bases fit TRBD2. J was trimmed by 2 bases and V by 6 bases; bases with no gene match: 5. From germline, CDR1 is SGHTA and CDR2 FQGNSA. The CDR3 has 15 residues. CDR3 bases: TGTGCCAGCAGTCAAAGGACTAGCGGGGCCTACGAGCAGTACTTC. Protein: CASSQRTSGAYEQYF.

This sequence joins TRBV6-5 and TRBJ1-5; 8 bases are a match to TRBD1. Germline assignment: CDR1 MNHEY and CDR2 SVGAGI. Losses at the gene ends were 6 bases for V and 7 bases for J; bases not matched to a gene: 11. CDR3 size: 15 residues. This CDR3 is CASRPFRGRGQPQHF. As DNA, the CDR3 is TGTGCCAGCAGGCCCTTCAGGGGGCGCGGACAGCCCCAGCATTTT.

This clone has just a few counts. This chain joins TRBV28 and TRBJ1-5, with D maybe TRBD1 (6 bases). Germline CDR1 MDHEN, CDR2 SYDVKM. V was shortened by 5 bases and J by 0 bases, with 23 bases between the two germline ends. The CDR3 contains 19 residues. CDR3 loop: CASSRWTGTKSYSNQPQHF. CDR3 nucleotides: TGTGCCAGCAGTCGCTGGACCGGGACAAAATCTTATAGCAATCAGCCCCAGCATTTT.

The chain links TRBV28 to TRBJ1-1; D is possibly TRBD1 (5 bases). The CDR3 length is 15 residues. The V gene's germline CDR1 is MDHEN and CDR2 SYDVKM. Trimming removed 4 bases at V and 1 base at J, with 13 bases between. The CDR3 nucleotides read TGTGCCAGCAGTTCCGCCGGTAGGGGGAACACTGAAGCTTTCTTT. It encodes CASSSAGRGNTEAFF.

The genes are TRBV14 and TRBJ2-2; D unresolved. Germline V gene data show CDR1 as SGHDN and CDR2 as FVKESK. This CDR3 has 15 residues. Trimming removed 1 base from V and 3 bases from J, with 9 bases in between. The chain's CDR3 is CASSQGVMHTGELFF. DNA of the CDR3: TGTGCCAGCAGCCAAGGAGTTATGCACACCGGGGAGCTGTTTTTT.

This clone turned up a few times. The genes are TRBV7-9 and TRBJ1-2; D possibly corresponds to TRBD1 (6 bases). The CDR3 is made up of 15 amino acids. The germline V gene has CDR1 SEHNR and CDR2 FQNEAQ (reference sequence). Trimming left V 5 bases short and J 4 bases short, with 17 bases between. The CDR3 bases are TGTGCCAGCAGCCGTCCGGACAGCCCTATCTATGGCTACACCTTC. The encoded protein is CASSRPDSPIYGYTF.

This clone has more than one count but fewer than ten. The chain employs TRBV25-1 and TRBJ1-1; 8 positions agree with TRBD1. The length of the CDR3 is 16 residues. The V gene's germline CDR1 is MGHDK and CDR2 SYGVNS. V lost 5 bases to trimming and J lost 6 bases; unmatched junction nucleotides: 14. DNA for the CDR3: TGTGCCAGCAGTCAGGCAGGGGGCCCGGGAAACGCTGAAGCTTTCTTT. It translates to CASSQAGGPGNAEAFF. The complete variable domain, with remaining parts taken from reference TRBV25-1 and TRBJ1-1, reads EADIYQTPRYLVIGTGKKITLECSQTMGHDKMYWYQQDPGMELHLIHYSYGVNSTEKGDLSSESTVSRIRTEHFPLTLESARPSHTSQYLCASSQAGGPGNAEAFFGQGTRLTVV.

This rearrangement joins TRBV18 to TRBJ2-2, with a tentative D call TRBD2 (5 bases). The CDR3 totals 13 residues. With 6 bases removed from V and 6 bases from J, the gap between germline ends came to 11 bases. Germline CDR1 and CDR2: KGHSH and LQKENI. The CDR3: CASSRSGAGELFF. The CDR3 bases are TGTGCCAGCTCTCGCAGCGGTGCCGGGGAGCTGTTTTTT.

V and J are TRBV28 and TRBJ1-5; D not resolved. There are 11 residues in the CDR3. The V end lost 4 bases, the J end lost 7 bases, and 5 bases lay between the germline ends. CDR1 is MDHEN and CDR2 is SYDVKM in the germline V gene. For the CDR3, the DNA is TGTGCCAGCAGTTCTAGACAGCCCCAGCATTTT. Its protein is CASSSRQPQHF.

The genes are TRBV11-2 and TRBJ1-1; a weak D match, TRBD1 (6 bases). In germline, CDR1 is SGHAT, CDR2 FQNNGV. Trimming took 5 bases from V and 1 from J, leaving 8 bases between them. The CDR3 totals 13 residues. CDR3 protein: CASSMDRNTEAFF. The CDR3 DNA is TGTGCCAGCAGCATGGACAGGAACACTGAAGCTTTCTTT. Looking up the rest from reference TRBV11-2 and TRBJ1-1 gives the full variable domain: EAGVAQSPRYKIIEKRQSVAFWCNPISGHATLYWYQQILGQGPKLLIQFQNNGVVDDSQLPKDRFSAERLKGVDSTLKIQPAKLEDSAVYLCASSMDRNTEAFFGQGTRLTVV.

This clone was observed a few times. V usage is TRBV7-9 and J usage is TRBJ2-6, with 7 bases that match TRBD2. The V gene end was trimmed by 2 bases and the J gene end by 2 bases; junction bases not matched to a gene: 9. Per germline, CDR1 SEHNR and CDR2 FQNEAQ (reference sequence). The CDR3 contains 18 residues. CDR3 nucleotides: TGTGCCAGCAGCTTATCGTGGCAAGCGGGAACTGGGGCCAACGTCCTGACTTTC. As protein: CASSLSWQAGTGANVLTF. Together with reference TRBV7-9 and TRBJ2-6, the CDR3 gives the full variable domain: DTGVSQNPRHKITKRGQNVTFRCDPISEHNRLYWYRQTLGQGPEFLTYFQNEAQLEKSRLLSDRFSAERPKGSFSTLEIQRTEQGDSAMYLCASSLSWQAGTGANVLTFGAGSRLTVL.

The chain uses TRBV7-8 and TRBJ2-1; TRBD2 matches 9 bases. The CDR3 is made up of 15 amino acids. The V gene's germline CDR1 is SGHVS and CDR2 FQNEAQ. V lost 1 base and J lost 5; bases outside the gene matches: 3. DNA for the CDR3: TGTGCCAGCAGCTTAGGCGGGAGGGCCCACAATGAGCAGTTCTTC. This sequence encodes CASSLGGRAHNEQFF.

The genes are TRBV5-4 and TRBJ1-2; 7 bases map to TRBD1. CDR3 size: 14 residues. Germline-derived CDR1 and CDR2 are SGHNT and YYREEE (reference sequence). The ends lost 4 bases at V and 7 bases at J; junction bases unmatched: 10. The CDR3 spells CASSLDRDQRGYTF. DNA of the CDR3: TGTGCCAGCAGCCTCGACAGGGATCAACGTGGCTACACCTTC.

The chain uses TRBV15 and TRBJ1-6; D ambiguous. Germline V gene sequence: CDR1 LNHNV, CDR2 YYDKDF (reference sequence). V lost 3 bases and J lost 0, with 6 bases in between. The CDR3 contains 15 residues. CDR3: CATSRSGSYNSPLHF. Here the CDR3 DNA reads TGTGCCACCAGCAGGAGTGGCTCCTATAATTCACCCCTCCACTTT.

This clone turned up a few times. The chain has TRBV4-2 and TRBJ1-2; D might be TRBD1 (5 bases). The ends were cut back, 3 bases at V and 8 bases at J, with 7 bases in the middle. The CDR3 totals 11 residues. The germline V gene encodes CDR1 LGHNA and CDR2 YNFKEQ. The CDR3 DNA sequence: TGTGCCAGCAGCCAGGGGGGAGGCTACACCTTC. It specifies CASSQGGGYTF.